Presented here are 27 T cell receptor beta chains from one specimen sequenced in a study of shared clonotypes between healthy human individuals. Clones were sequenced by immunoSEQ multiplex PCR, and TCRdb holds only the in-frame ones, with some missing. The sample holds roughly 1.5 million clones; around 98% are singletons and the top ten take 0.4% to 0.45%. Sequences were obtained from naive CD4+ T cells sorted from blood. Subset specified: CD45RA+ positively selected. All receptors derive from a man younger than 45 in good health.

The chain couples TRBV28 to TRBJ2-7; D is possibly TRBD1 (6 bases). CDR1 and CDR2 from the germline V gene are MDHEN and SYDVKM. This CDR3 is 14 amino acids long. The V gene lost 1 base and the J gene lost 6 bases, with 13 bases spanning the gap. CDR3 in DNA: TGTGCCAGCAGTTTATCGGCAGGGGCAGGCGAGCAGTACTTC. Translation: CASSLSAGAGEQYF.

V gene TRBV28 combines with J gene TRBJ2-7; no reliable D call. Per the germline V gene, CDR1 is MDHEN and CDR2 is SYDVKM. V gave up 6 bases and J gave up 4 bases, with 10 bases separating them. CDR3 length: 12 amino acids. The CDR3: CASSPRGYEQYF. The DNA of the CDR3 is TGTGCCAGCAGCCCCCGTGGTTACGAGCAGTACTTC.

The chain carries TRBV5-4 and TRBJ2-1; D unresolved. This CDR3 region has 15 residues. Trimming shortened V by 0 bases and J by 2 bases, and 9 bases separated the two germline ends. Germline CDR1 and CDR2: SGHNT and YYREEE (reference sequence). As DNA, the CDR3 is TGTGCCAGCAGCTTGGGCACCCATACCTACAATGAGCAGTTCTTC. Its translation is CASSLGTHTYNEQFF.

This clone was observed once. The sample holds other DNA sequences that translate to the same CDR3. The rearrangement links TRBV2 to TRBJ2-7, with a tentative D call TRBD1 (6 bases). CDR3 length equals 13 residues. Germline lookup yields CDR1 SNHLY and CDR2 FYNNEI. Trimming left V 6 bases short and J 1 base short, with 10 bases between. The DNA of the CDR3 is TGTGCCAGCAGCGGTGACAGGTCCTACGAGCAGTACTTC. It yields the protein CASSGDRSYEQYF.

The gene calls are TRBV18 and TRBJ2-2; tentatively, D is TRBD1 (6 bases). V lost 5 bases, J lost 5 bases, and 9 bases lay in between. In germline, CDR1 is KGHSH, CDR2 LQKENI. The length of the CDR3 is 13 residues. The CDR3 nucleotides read TGTGCCAGCTCAGAAGGGACAACCGGGGAGCTGTTTTTT. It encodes CASSEGTTGELFF.

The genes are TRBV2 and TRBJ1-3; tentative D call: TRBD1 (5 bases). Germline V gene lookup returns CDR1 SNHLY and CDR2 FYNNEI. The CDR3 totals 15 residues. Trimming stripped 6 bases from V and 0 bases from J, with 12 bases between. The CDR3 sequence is CASSVTAFSGNTIYF. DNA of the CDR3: TGTGCCAGCAGCGTGACAGCCTTCTCTGGAAACACCATATATTTT.

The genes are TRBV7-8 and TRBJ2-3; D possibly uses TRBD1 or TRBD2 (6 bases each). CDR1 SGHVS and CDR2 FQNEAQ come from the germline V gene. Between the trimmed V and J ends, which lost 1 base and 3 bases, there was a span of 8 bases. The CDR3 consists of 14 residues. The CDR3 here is CASSLGRGTDTQYF. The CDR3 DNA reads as TGTGCCAGCAGCTTAGGGAGGGGGACAGATACGCAGTATTTT.

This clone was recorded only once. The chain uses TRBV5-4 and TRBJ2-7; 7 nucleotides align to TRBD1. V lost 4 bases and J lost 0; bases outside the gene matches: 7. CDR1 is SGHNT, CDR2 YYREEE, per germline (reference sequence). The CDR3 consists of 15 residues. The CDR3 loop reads CASSRTGVDSYEQYF. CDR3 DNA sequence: TGTGCCAGCAGCCGAACAGGGGTCGACTCCTACGAGCAGTACTTC.

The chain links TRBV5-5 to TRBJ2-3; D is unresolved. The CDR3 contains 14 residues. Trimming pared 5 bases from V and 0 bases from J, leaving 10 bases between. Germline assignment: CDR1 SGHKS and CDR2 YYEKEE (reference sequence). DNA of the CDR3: TGTGCCAGCAGTAGTCGGCCTAGCACAGATACGCAGTATTTT. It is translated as CASSSRPSTDTQYF.

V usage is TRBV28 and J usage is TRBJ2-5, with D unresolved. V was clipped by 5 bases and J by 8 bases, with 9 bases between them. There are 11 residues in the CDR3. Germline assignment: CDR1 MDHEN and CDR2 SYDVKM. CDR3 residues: CASSRVATQYF. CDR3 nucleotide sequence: TGTGCCAGCAGTCGAGTAGCCACCCAGTACTTC.

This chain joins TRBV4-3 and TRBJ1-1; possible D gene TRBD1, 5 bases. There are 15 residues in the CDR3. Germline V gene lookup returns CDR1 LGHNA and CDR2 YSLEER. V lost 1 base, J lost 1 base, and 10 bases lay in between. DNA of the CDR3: TGCGCCAGCAGCCAAGTCATGGGGACGAACACTGAAGCTTTCTTT. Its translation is CASSQVMGTNTEAFF.

CDR3 nucleotides: TGTGCCAGCAGCACAATATCCGGGACTAGCGGGAGGGGAGATACGCAGTATTTT. This codes for CASSTISGTSGRGDTQYF. V is TRBV27 and J is TRBJ2-3; 16 nucleotides agree with TRBD2. Germline V gene lookup returns CDR1 MNHEY and CDR2 SMNVEV (reference sequence). The CDR3 runs to 18 residues. J was trimmed by 5 bases and V by 6 bases; bases with no gene match: 11.

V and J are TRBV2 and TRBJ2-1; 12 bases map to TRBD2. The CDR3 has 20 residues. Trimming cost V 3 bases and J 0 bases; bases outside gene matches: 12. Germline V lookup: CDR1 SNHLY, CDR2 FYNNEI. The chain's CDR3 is CASSDLKLAGGPNSYNEQFF. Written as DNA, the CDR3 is TGTGCCAGCAGTGATTTAAAACTAGCGGGAGGTCCCAACTCCTACAATGAGCAGTTCTTC.

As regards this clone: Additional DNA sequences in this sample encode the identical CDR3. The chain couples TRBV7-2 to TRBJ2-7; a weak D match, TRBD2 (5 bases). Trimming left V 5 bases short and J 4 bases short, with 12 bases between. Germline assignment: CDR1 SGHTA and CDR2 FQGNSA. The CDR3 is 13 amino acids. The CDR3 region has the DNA TGTGCCAGCAGCCCCGCACGGGGTTACGAGCAGTACTTC. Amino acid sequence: CASSPARGYEQYF.

The CDR3: CASSQAPFPDTQYF. CDR3 coding DNA: TGCGCCAGCAGCCAAGCCCCGTTCCCAGATACGCAGTATTTT. The gene calls are TRBV4-1 and TRBJ2-3; D remains ambiguous. The CDR3 loop spans 14 amino acids. The germline CDR1 and CDR2 sequences are MGHRA and YSYEKL. Trimming took 1 base from V and 4 from J, leaving 9 bases between them.

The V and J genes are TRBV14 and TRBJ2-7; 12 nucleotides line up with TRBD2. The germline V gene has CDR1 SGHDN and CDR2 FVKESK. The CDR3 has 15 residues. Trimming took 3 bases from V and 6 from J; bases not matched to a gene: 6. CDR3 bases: TGTGCCAGCAGCCACGGGACTAGCGGGCGCATCGAGCAGTACTTC. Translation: CASSHGTSGRIEQYF.

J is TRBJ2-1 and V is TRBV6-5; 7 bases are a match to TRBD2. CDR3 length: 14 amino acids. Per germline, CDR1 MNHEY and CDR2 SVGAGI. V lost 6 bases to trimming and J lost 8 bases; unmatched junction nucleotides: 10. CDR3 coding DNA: TGTGCCAGCAGCCGAAGCGGGACCCTGGATGAGCAGTTCTTC. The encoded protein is CASSRSGTLDEQFF.

CDR3 sequence reads: CASSFEGLPSAQYF. CDR3 DNA: TGTGCCAGCAGCTTTGAGGGATTGCCGTCGGCCCAGTACTTC. J is TRBJ2-5 and V is TRBV11-2; a possible D gene is TRBD2 (5 bases). V was trimmed by 3 bases and J by 9 bases, leaving 17 bases between them. The CDR3 spans 14 residues. The germline V gene encodes CDR1 SGHAT and CDR2 FQNNGV.

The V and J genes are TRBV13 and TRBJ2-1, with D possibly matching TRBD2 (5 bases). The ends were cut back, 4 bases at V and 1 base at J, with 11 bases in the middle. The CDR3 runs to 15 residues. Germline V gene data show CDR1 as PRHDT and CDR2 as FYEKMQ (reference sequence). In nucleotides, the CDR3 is TGTGCCAGCAGCTCGGGATACGGGTCCTACAATGAGCAGTTCTTC. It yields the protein CASSSGYGSYNEQFF.

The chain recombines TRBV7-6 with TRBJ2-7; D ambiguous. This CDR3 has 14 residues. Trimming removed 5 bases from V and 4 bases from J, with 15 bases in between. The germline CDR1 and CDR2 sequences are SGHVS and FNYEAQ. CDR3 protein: CASSRTDSSYEQYF. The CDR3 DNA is TGTGCCAGCAGCAGAACCGATTCTAGTTACGAGCAGTACTTC.

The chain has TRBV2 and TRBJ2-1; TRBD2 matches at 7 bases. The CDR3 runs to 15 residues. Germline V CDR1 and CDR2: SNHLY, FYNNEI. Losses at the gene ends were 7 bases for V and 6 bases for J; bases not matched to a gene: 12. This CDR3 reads CASISGAGLGNEQFF. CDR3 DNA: TGTGCCAGCATCTCGGGAGCGGGACTGGGCAATGAGCAGTTCTTC.

The CDR3 here is CASSHGHEQFF. In DNA, the CDR3 is TGTGCCAGCAGCCACGGTCATGAGCAGTTCTTC. The rearrangement joins TRBV6-5 to TRBJ2-1; D gene unclear. V was shortened by 6 bases and J by 8 bases, with 8 bases between the two germline ends. This CDR3 has 11 residues. Germline V gene sequence: CDR1 MNHEY, CDR2 SVGAGI.

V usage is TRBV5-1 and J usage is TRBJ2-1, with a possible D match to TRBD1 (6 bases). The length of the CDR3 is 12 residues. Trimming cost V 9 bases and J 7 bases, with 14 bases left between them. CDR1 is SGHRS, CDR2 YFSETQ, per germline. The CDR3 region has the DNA TGCGCCACCGCGGACAGCTCTAATGAGCAGTTCTTC. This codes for CATADSSNEQFF.

CDR3 in DNA: TGTGCCAGCAGTGCACTCGTAGGGGCCAACGTCCTGACTTTC. The encoded protein is CASSALVGANVLTF. The chain combines TRBV6-4 with TRBJ2-6; D is undetermined. The CDR3 loop spans 14 amino acids. V dropped 4 bases and J dropped 4 bases, with 8 bases sitting between them. Germline CDR1 reads MRHNA; CDR2 reads SNTAGT.

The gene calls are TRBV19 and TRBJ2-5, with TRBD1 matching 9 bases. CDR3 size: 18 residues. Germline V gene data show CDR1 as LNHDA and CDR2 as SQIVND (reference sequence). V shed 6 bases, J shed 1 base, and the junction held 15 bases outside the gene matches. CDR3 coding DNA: TGTGCCAGTAGCCGCGGGACAGGGATCCAACCACTCCAAGAGACCCAGTACTTC. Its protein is CASSRGTGIQPLQETQYF.

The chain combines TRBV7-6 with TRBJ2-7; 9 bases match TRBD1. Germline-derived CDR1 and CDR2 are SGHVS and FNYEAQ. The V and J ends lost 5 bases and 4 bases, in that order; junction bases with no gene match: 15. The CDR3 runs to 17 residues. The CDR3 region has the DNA TGTGCCAGCAGCCCGCGGCGGACAGGGGCCCATGGGTACGAGCAGTACTTC. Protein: CASSPRRTGAHGYEQYF.

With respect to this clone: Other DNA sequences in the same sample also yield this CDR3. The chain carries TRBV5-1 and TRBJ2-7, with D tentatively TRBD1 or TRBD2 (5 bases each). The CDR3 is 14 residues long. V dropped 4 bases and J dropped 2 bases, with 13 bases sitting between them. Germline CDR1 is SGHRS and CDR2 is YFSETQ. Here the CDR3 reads CASSGTSGAYEQYF. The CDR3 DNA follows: TGCGCCAGCAGCGGGACGAGCGGAGCCTACGAGCAGTACTTC. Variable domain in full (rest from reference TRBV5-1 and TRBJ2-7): KAGVTQTPRYLIKTRGQQVTLSCSPISGHRSVSWYQQTPGQGLQFLFEYFSETQRNKGNFPGRFSGRQFSNSRSEMNVSTLELGDSALYLCASSGTSGAYEQYFGPGTRLTVT.